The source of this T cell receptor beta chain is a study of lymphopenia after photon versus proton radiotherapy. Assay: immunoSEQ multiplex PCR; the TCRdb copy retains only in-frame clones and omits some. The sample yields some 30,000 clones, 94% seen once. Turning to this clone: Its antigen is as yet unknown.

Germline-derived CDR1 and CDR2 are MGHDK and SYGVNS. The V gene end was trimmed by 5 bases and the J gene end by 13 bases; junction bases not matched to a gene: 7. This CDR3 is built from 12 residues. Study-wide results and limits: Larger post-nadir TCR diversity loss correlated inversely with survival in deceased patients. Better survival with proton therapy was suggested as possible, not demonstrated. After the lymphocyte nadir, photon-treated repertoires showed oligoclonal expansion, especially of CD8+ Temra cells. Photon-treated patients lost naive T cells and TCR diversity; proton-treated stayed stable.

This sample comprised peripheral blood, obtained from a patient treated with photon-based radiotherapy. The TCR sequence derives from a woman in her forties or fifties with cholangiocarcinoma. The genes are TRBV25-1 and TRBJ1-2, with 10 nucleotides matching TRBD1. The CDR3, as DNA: TGTGCCAGCAGTAGGACAGGGGGTCGGCTCACCTTC. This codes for CASSRTGGRLTF.